The 8 T cell receptor beta chains in this list originate from one sample, sequenced in a study of T cells in narcolepsy. Generated by immunoSEQ multiplex PCR, the TCRdb table keeps only in-frame clones and is missing some. The data show tens of thousands of clones, approximately 85% seen once. What was sequenced was memory (CD45RA-) CD4+ T cells from blood. The receptors were gathered from a human donor in good health.

This clone showed up just a few times. The rearrangement uses TRBV27 and TRBJ1-5, with D unclear. V lost 1 base and J 3 bases, leaving 13 bases between the germline ends. The germline V gene encodes CDR1 MNHEY and CDR2 SMNVEV (reference sequence). The CDR3 is 16 residues long. CDR3: CASSLWELQDNQPQHF. CDR3 sequence (DNA): TGTGCCAGCAGTTTATGGGAACTCCAGGACAATCAGCCCCAGCATTTT.

This chain connects TRBV30 to TRBJ2-7; TRBD2 might be the D (5 bases). Trimming shortened V by 8 bases and J by 0 bases, and 23 bases separated the two germline ends. This CDR3 comprises 16 residues. The germline V gene has CDR1 GTSNPN and CDR2 SVGIG (reference sequence). CDR3 nucleotides: TGTGCCCTGGAGGCCCCCCGGCAGTCAAGCTCCTACGAGCAGTACTTC. This gives the protein CALEAPRQSSSYEQYF.

This chain uses TRBV7-9 with TRBJ2-2; D tentatively fits TRBD1 or TRBD2 (5 bases each). The CDR3 consists of 17 residues. The germline gives CDR1 SEHNR, CDR2 FQNEAQ (reference sequence). Trimming cost V 3 bases and J 1 base, with 15 bases left between them. The CDR3 here is CASSFDGWGRNTGELFF. CDR3 sequence (DNA): TGTGCCAGCAGCTTCGACGGCTGGGGGAGGAACACCGGGGAGCTGTTTTTT.

V and J are TRBV10-3 and TRBJ1-1, with D perhaps matching TRBD1 (6 bases). CDR3 length equals 13 residues. The V gene's germline CDR1 is ENHRY and CDR2 SYGVKD. The V end lost 7 bases, the J end lost 1 base, and 10 bases lay between the germline ends. The CDR3 DNA sequence: TGTGCCATCACTGGACAGTCGAACACTGAAGCTTTCTTT. Translating it yields CAITGQSNTEAFF.

The V gene is TRBV7-9, the J gene TRBJ2-7, with a possible D match to TRBD1 (7 bases). This CDR3 comprises 15 residues. V dropped 5 bases and J dropped 3 bases, with 17 bases sitting between them. The germline gives CDR1 SEHNR, CDR2 FQNEAQ (reference sequence). The CDR3 reads CASSPFGRGVYEQYF. CDR3 DNA sequence: TGTGCCAGCAGCCCCTTTGGCAGGGGGGTCTACGAGCAGTACTTC.

The chain combines TRBV11-2 with TRBJ1-3; the D gene is possibly TRBD1 (5 bases). V lost 5 bases and J lost 2, with 13 bases in between. Germline V gene sequence: CDR1 SGHAT, CDR2 FQNNGV. This CDR3 is built from 15 residues. CDR3 protein: CASSVTRATGNTIYF. The CDR3 DNA sequence: TGTGCCAGCAGCGTAACCAGGGCCACTGGAAACACCATATATTTT.

The chain links TRBV7-2 to TRBJ2-4; D gene unclear. The CDR3 has 12 amino acids. CDR1 SGHTA and CDR2 FQGNSA come from the germline V gene. The ends were cut back, 7 bases at V and 6 bases at J, with 10 bases in the middle. The CDR3 nucleotides are TGTGCCAGCACCTTGGACCTAAACATTCAGTACTTC. Protein product: CASTLDLNIQYF.

The sample holds one count of this clone. This sequence joins TRBV28 and TRBJ2-7; possibly TRBD2 for D (5 bases). CDR1 is MDHEN, CDR2 SYDVKM, per germline. Deletions cut 7 bases from V and 1 base from J, with 8 bases between. CDR3 size: 12 residues. CDR3 loop: CASKRGSYEQYF. In DNA form, the CDR3 reads TGTGCCAGCAAACGGGGTTCCTACGAGCAGTACTTC.